This record looks at one TCR beta chain sequence and its context. The J segment lost 7 bases and the V segment lost 4 bases, leaving 4 bases of the junction unmatched. There are 13 residues in the CDR3. Germline V gives CDR1 LGHDT, CDR2 YNNKEL (reference sequence). This sample is drawn from a study of response to subunit inactivated influenza vaccine. Via MiXCR, TCRdb re-called the RT-PCR reads, giving one row per CDR3 protein. The sample includes more than 450,000 distinct CDR3 sequences, over 9% of them seen just once. The same data also contributed to another study, on T cells expressing NK-cell markers. That paper states: Beta-chain TCR cDNA was generated via 5'RACE template switching with UMIs.

The material sequenced was PBMCs from blood, taken on the day of vaccination. The receptor was isolated from a man aged 50 or older who received an inactivated influenza vaccine. J is TRBJ1-1 and V is TRBV3-1, with 9 bases fitting TRBD1. The CDR3 bases are TGTGCCAGCAGCCTACAGGGGGCGGATGAAGCTTTCTTT. It encodes CASSLQGADEAFF.